Sequencing of this T cell receptor (beta chain) was carried out in a study of Graves' ophthalmopathy and Graves' hyperthyroidism (dated by TCRdb to between 2018 and 2020). Background on the whole study: Peripheral blood samples were taken at the time of initial diagnosis, before any treatment was given. A discovery set of 100 patients (around 44 ophthalmopathy, some 58 stable hyperthyroidism) was enrolled to explore V-J signatures distinguishing ophthalmopathy from hyperthyroidism. In six hyperthyroidism patients, T-cell repertoires of thyroid tissue and blood were compared. After sampling, hyperthyroidism patients received methimazole starting at 30 mg daily, and ophthalmopathy patients received high-dose intravenous methylprednisolone. In total, around 140 blood samples were TCR-sequenced: some 43 ophthalmopathy, under 80 hyperthyroidism and roughly 17 hyperthyroidism-to-ophthalmopathy patients. To tell Graves' ophthalmopathy apart from Graves' hyperthyroidism, and to predict which patients would progress to ophthalmopathy, the study relied on TCR beta repertoire signatures. An independent validation cohort comprised about 20 hyperthyroidism patients and 17 patients who later progressed from hyperthyroidism to ophthalmopathy.

Notes on this clonotype: This clone's antigen is unknown. One end of the junction does not line up with germline, which may come from a read error.

Points the paper makes about the study in general: In validation, the model predicted ophthalmopathy progression with about 71% sensitivity and roughly 72% specificity; fewer than 15 predicted patients were CT-confirmed with GO in a median of about 6.2 months. Among expanded thyroid clonotypes with frequency above 0.001, most also showed up in blood, which suggests that blood repertoires may reflect the thyroid immune response. No statistical method was used to set the sample size in advance, and the investigators knew which group each participant was assigned to. In cross-validation, the 13-signature model distinguished ophthalmopathy from stable hyperthyroidism with roughly 90% sensitivity and about 84% specificity, and in the test set the corresponding values were about 80% and 75%.

For repertoire sequencing, the TCR beta CDR3 regions were amplified from RNA transcripts. The first round of RT-PCR was done with HTBI primers and the Qiagen OneStep RT-PCR kit, and was followed by a second round of multiplex PCR, then size selection and purification. Libraries were sequenced paired-end with 100 bp reads on an Illumina HiSeq2000. The original methods were these. SOAPnuke was used for read processing, and reads with adapters, uncalled bases, a mean Phred below 15, or no exact constant-primer or identifier match were discarded. COPE v1.2.5 was used to merge high-quality paired reads. Unique nucleotide sequences were defined as clonotypes and aligned to IMGT TRB V, D and J references using MiTCR v1.1. The analysis was limited to V-J combinations with a frequency above 0.0001, which together covered around 99% of the repertoires. For each V-J combination, a TCR clonal expansion and chaos score was defined as the ratio of F50 clonal expansion to chaos observed in the TCRdist matrix. Welch's t-statistics and random forest were used to reduce the features to 13 V-J combinations, which were then used as input to a naive Bayes classifier. Thyroid-blood repertoire similarity was quantified with the Morisita-Horn index. Starting from the raw public reads, TCRdb applied fastp trimming at Q25, assembled clones with MiXCR and retained in-frame beta chains. Rows are unified per CDR3 protein, each entry keeping the most common DNA and genes. Clone size and V and J calls follow TCRdb, not the original study. The sample contains about 660,000 distinct CDR3 sequences, approximately 39% of them found a single time. Roughly 3% of the sample belongs to the ten largest clones.

Ophthalmopathy patients were characterized by moderately to severely active disease, a Clinical Activity Score of at least 3, a NOSPECS grade of at least 4, and a disease duration under 3 months. Patients were excluded if they had other autoimmune diseases, uncontrolled infections, pregnancy or lactation. Clinical symptoms, serum thyroxine, TRAb, thyroid ultrasound and orbital computed tomography formed the basis of the diagnosis. PBMCs were isolated from 7.5 to 10 ml of fresh peripheral blood by Ficoll-Paque density gradient centrifugation. Total RNA was extracted using Trizol reagent, and RNA quality was checked on an Agilent 2100 Bioanalyzer. The sample taken for sequencing was peripheral blood. The source is an adult man with Graves' ophthalmopathy.

The CDR3 in this case is CAISADRAGELFF. The DNA reads as follows: TGTGCCATCAGTGCCGACAGGGCCGGGGAGCTGTTTTTT. The chain joins TRBV6-5 to TRBJ2-2; a stretch of 7 junction bases matches TRBD1. Via the germline V gene, CDR1 is MNHEY and CDR2 SVGAGI. The CDR3 measures 13 amino acids from cysteine to phenylalanine. CDR3 DNA only is kept here, 39 bases in frame from base 1.